This entry concerns a single TCR beta chain. Its antigen is undetermined. This record comes from a study of blood T cells in healthy people across ages. General study points: Bulk PBMC profiling left naive and antigen-experienced comparisons inconclusive.

The germline V gene encodes CDR1 WNHNN and CDR2 SYGVQD (reference sequence). CDR3 size: 11 residues. V was trimmed by 3 bases and J by 10 bases, leaving 10 bases between them. A second PCR of 7 to 11 cycles used a sample-barcoded 5' primer and a J-beta primer mix. TCRdb processed the 5' RACE reads anew with MiXCR; each CDR3 protein has one entry. The sample consists of more than 700,000 distinct CDR3 sequences, less than 60% of them appearing once. The receptor comes from a man older than 75 in good health. The J gene is TRBJ2-7, the V gene TRBV10-1, with D perhaps matching TRBD1 or TRBD2 (5 bases each). Material for sequencing was blood. As DNA, the CDR3 is TGCGCCAGCAGTGAAGGGACCCACCAGTACTTC. It codes for CASSEGTHQYF.